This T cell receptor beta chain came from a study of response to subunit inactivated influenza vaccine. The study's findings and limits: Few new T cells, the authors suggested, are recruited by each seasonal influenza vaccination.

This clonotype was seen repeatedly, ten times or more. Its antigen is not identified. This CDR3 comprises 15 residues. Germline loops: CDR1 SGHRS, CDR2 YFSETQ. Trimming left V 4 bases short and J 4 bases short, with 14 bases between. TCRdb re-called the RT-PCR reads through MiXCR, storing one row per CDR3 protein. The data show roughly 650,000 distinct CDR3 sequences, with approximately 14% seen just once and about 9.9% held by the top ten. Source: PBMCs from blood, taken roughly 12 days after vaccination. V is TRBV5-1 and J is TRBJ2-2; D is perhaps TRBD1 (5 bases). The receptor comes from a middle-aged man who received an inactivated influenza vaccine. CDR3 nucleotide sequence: TGCGCCAGCAGCACCTCAGGGTCCGGCACCGGGGAGCTGTTTTTT. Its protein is CASSTSGSGTGELFF.